A single sample gave rise to the 22 T cell receptor beta chains below, sequenced in a study of blood T cells in healthy people across ages. Primed by a sample-barcoded 5' primer and a J-beta primer mix, a second PCR proceeded for 7 to 11 cycles. TCRdb re-called the 5' RACE reads through MiXCR, storing one row per CDR3 protein. The profile covers about 1.5 million distinct CDR3 sequences, with 40% to 45% appearing a single time and about 4% taken by the ten largest. Sequenced material: blood. Source of these receptors: a woman younger than 35 in good health.

This chain joins TRBV7-2 and TRBJ2-5; no clear D gene. Germline lookup yields CDR1 SGHTA and CDR2 FQGNSA. The V gene lost 5 bases and the J gene lost 5 bases, with 15 bases spanning the gap. This CDR3 region has 14 residues. The CDR3 region is CASSPDQNDETQYF. CDR3 in DNA: TGTGCCAGCAGCCCAGACCAGAACGATGAGACCCAGTACTTC.

This clonotype was detected a few times. This chain joins TRBV4-1 and TRBJ2-1, with D perhaps matching TRBD2 (5 bases). Germline V CDR1 and CDR2: MGHRA, YSYEKL. V lost 6 bases, J lost 10 bases, and 25 bases lay in between. The length of the CDR3 is 16 residues. The CDR3 region is CASSPRTTNPSGEQFF. CDR3 in DNA: TGCGCCAGCAGTCCGAGGACCACTAACCCATCGGGGGAGCAGTTCTTC.

This clonotype was picked up many times. The rearrangement links TRBV27 to TRBJ2-7; tentatively, D is TRBD1 (5 bases). The CDR3 sequence is 14 residues long. CDR1 MNHEY and CDR2 SMNVEV come from the germline V gene (reference sequence). V was pared by 6 bases and J by 2 bases, with 14 bases between. The CDR3 nucleotides read TGTGCCAGCAGCTTGGGTCCAGGGACCTACGAGCAGTACTTC. Its translation: CASSLGPGTYEQYF.

The chain has TRBV28 and TRBJ2-7, with D perhaps TRBD2 (6 bases). The germline V gene encodes CDR1 MDHEN and CDR2 SYDVKM. The CDR3 is made up of 15 amino acids. Trimming removed 5 bases at V and 3 bases at J, with 17 bases between. The DNA for the CDR3 is TGTGCCAGCAGTCCGGGTGGAGGGGCCAACTACGAGCAGTACTTC. The encoded protein is CASSPGGGANYEQYF.

This rearrangement joins TRBV9 to TRBJ1-1; D is perhaps TRBD1 (5 bases). Trimming shortened V by 2 bases and J by 8 bases, and 16 bases separated the two germline ends. CDR1 SGDLS and CDR2 YYNGEE come from the germline V gene. CDR3 length equals 14 residues. Written as DNA, the CDR3 is TGTGCCAGCAGCGTGGGCCGGGGGAGCCCGGAAGCTTTCTTT. Translating gives CASSVGRGSPEAFF. Together with reference TRBV9 and TRBJ1-1, the CDR3 gives the full variable domain: DSGVTQTPKHLITATGQRVTLRCSPRSGDLSVYWYQQSLDQGLQFLIQYYNGEERAKGNILERFSAQQFPDLHSELNLSSLELGDSALYFCASSVGRGSPEAFFGQGTRLTVV.

This chain links TRBV24-1 with TRBJ1-2, with 10 positions matching TRBD1. CDR1 is KGHDR, CDR2 SFDVKD, per germline. Trimming removed 4 bases from V and 5 bases from J; junction bases left unmatched: 3. The length of the CDR3 is 14 residues. Here the CDR3 DNA reads TGTGCCACCAGTGACCCGGGACAGGGGTATGGCTACACCTTC. Translated: CATSDPGQGYGYTF.

This clonotype has more than one count but fewer than ten. This sequence joins TRBV20-1 and TRBJ1-1; D is possibly TRBD1 (6 bases). CDR1 is DFQATT and CDR2 is SNEGSKA in the germline V gene (reference sequence). The V end lost 3 bases, the J end lost 3 bases, and 14 bases lay between the germline ends. This CDR3 has 14 residues. The CDR3 region has the DNA TGCAGTGCTAGGGGAGGGGGGGCGGACACTGAAGCTTTCTTT. Translated: CSARGGGADTEAFF.

The chain joins TRBV12-3 or TRBV12-4 to TRBJ2-5; D remains unclear. Deletions cut 4 bases from V and 13 bases from J, with 22 bases between. The CDR3 runs to 14 residues. CDR3 sequence reads: CASSSLPVGYERYF. The CDR3 coding sequence is TGTGCCAGCAGTTCATTGCCGGTAGGCTACGAGCGGTACTTC.

This clonotype turned up a few times. This may stem from a read error, because a much larger clone lies one nucleotide away. CDR3 region: CAGSQAQYF. In nucleotides, the CDR3 is TGCGCCGGCAGCCAGGCTCAGTATTTT. V is TRBV4-3 and J is TRBJ2-3; D is ambiguous. There are 9 residues in the CDR3. Germline V gene data show CDR1 as LGHNA and CDR2 as YSLEER.

The chain recombines TRBV4-1 with TRBJ2-7; D possibly corresponds to TRBD1 (6 bases). Trimming removed 3 bases from V and 4 bases from J, with 19 bases in between. Per germline, CDR1 MGHRA and CDR2 YSYEKL. The CDR3 sequence is 16 residues long. This chain's CDR3 is CASSQVTGKMRYEQYF. The CDR3 DNA reads as TGCGCCAGCAGCCAGGTTACAGGGAAGATGCGGTACGAGCAGTACTTC.

The chain recombines TRBV20-1 with TRBJ2-5, with TRBD2 identical over 7 bases. Gene TRBJ2-7 matches the end of the DNA better, so the J call may be wrong. The CDR3 sequence is 15 residues long. From germline, CDR1 is DFQATT and CDR2 SNEGSKA (reference sequence). The CDR3: CSARDSSGRPYEQYF. CDR3 DNA sequence: TGCAGTGCTAGAGATAGTAGCGGGCGACCCTACGAGCAGTACTTC.

The chain couples TRBV9 to TRBJ2-5; 10 nucleotides line up with TRBD1. The length of the CDR3 is 15 residues. The V segment lost 4 bases and the J segment 4 bases; nucleotides outside the gene matches: 7. Germline CDR1 and CDR2: SGDLS and YYNGEE. The DNA for the CDR3 is TGTGCCAGCAGCCCCGGACAGGGGGAAGGAGAGACCCAGTACTTC. It yields the protein CASSPGQGEGETQYF.

Only a few counts were recorded for this clonotype. The CDR3, as DNA: TGCGCCAGCCGCTTCACGGAGGGCGATGAGCAGTTCTTC. Translation gives CASRFTEGDEQFF. The chain joins TRBV4-3 to TRBJ2-1, with D maybe TRBD2 (6 bases). This CDR3 comprises 13 residues. Germline V gives CDR1 LGHNA, CDR2 YSLEER. The V end was cut by 8 bases, the J end by 8 bases, with 16 bases between.

This clonotype was seen a few times. The gene calls are TRBV4-3 and TRBJ1-2, with D uncertain. Germline CDR1 and CDR2: LGHNA and YSLEER. V lost 0 bases to trimming and J lost 1 base, with 9 bases between them. This CDR3 region has 15 residues. CDR3 in DNA: TGCGCCAGCAGCCAAGATGGTGCGGGTAACTATGGCTACACCTTC. It translates to CASSQDGAGNYGYTF.

Comments on this clonotype: A junction boundary mismatches the germline segment, possibly from a read error. The rearrangement joins TRBV7-3 to TRBJ2-1, with TRBD2 as a possible D gene (5 bases). The CDR3 runs to 15 residues. Per germline, CDR1 SGHTA and CDR2 FQGTGA. The CDR3 sequence is CASSLSSESYNERFF. CDR3 coding DNA: TGTGCCAGCAGCTTAAGTAGCGAGTCCTACAATGAGCGGTTCTTC.

The J gene is TRBJ1-2, the V gene TRBV10-3; 8 bases agree with TRBD1. V lost 10 bases, J lost 4 bases, and 14 bases stayed unmatched. Germline V gene lookup returns CDR1 ENHRY and CDR2 SYGVKD. The CDR3 loop spans 15 amino acids. CDR3 region: CATSPYGQGSYGYTF. The CDR3 DNA follows: TGTGCCACTTCCCCATACGGACAGGGAAGCTATGGCTACACCTTC.

This clonotype was found a few times. The rearrangement links TRBV27 to TRBJ2-7; weak D call: TRBD2 (5 bases). This CDR3 contains 14 residues. Trimming removed 5 bases at V and 1 base at J, with 12 bases between. The germline CDR1 and CDR2 sequences are MNHEY and SMNVEV (reference sequence). DNA of the CDR3: TGTGCCAGCAGTAATCAGCGGAGTTCCTACGAGCAGTACTTC. This codes for CASSNQRSSYEQYF.

CDR3: CSASEVAKNIQYF. The DNA for the CDR3 is TGCAGTGCTAGCGAGGTAGCCAAAAACATTCAGTACTTC. This chain joins TRBV20-1 and TRBJ2-4; D remains ambiguous. Trimming took off 3 bases at V and 0 bases at J, with 6 bases between the two ends. The V gene's germline CDR1 is DFQATT and CDR2 SNEGSKA (reference sequence). CDR3 length: 13 residues.

The V and J genes are TRBV6-5 and TRBJ2-7; TRBD2 matches at 11 bases. This CDR3 contains 15 residues. Unmatched junction bases numbered 10, after V lost 8 bases and J lost 4 bases. Looked up from germline, CDR1 is MNHEY and CDR2 is SVGAGI. CDR3 nucleotide sequence: TGTGCCAGCCGGACTAGCGGGTCGACCCTTTACGAGCAGTACTTC. Its protein is CASRTSGSTLYEQYF.

This clonotype appeared a few times. The V gene is TRBV15, the J gene TRBJ2-7; TRBD1 matches 10 bases. The junction had 0 bases not matched to a gene; V was cut back by 6 bases and J by 1 base. CDR1 and CDR2 from the germline V gene are LNHNV and YYDKDF (reference sequence). The CDR3 runs 13 residues. The CDR3 DNA follows: TGTGCCACCAGGGGACAGGGGTCCTACGAGCAGTACTTC. Translation gives CATRGQGSYEQYF. Full variable domain (outside the CDR3, taken from reference TRBV15 and TRBJ2-7): DAMVIQNPRYQVTQFGKPVTLSCSQTLNHNVMYWYQQKSSQAPKLLFHYYDKDFNNEADTPDNFQSRRPNTSFCFLDIRSPGLGDTAMYLCATRGQGSYEQYFGPGTRLTVT.

J is TRBJ2-1 and V is TRBV4-2; 10 nucleotides match TRBD2. CDR1 LGHNA and CDR2 YNFKEQ come from the germline V gene. The ends lost 4 bases at V and 5 bases at J; junction bases unmatched: 8. There are 16 residues in the CDR3. The CDR3 loop is CASSRYQREGHNEQFF. The CDR3 coding sequence is TGTGCCAGCAGCCGCTATCAGCGGGAGGGTCACAATGAGCAGTTCTTC.

This chain links TRBV4-3 with TRBJ2-7, with 9 bases that match TRBD2. CDR1 is LGHNA, CDR2 YSLEER, per germline. With 1 base clipped from V and 1 base from J, the junction kept 5 bases outside the gene matches. The CDR3 runs to 16 residues. The CDR3 nucleotides are TGCGCCAGCAGCCAAGTTTATAGCGGGGGTTCCTACGAGCAGTACTTC. This sequence encodes CASSQVYSGGSYEQYF.